This T cell receptor (beta chain) derives from a study of blood T cell repertoires in COVID-19. Study overall: Acute-phase and convalescent COVID-19 samples originated in the United States, Italy and Spain. Sources were T cells, B-cell-depleted T cells, or PBMCs; the material itself was cDNA or gDNA.

As handled by the study authors: Estimation of nucleated cell counts was performed using reference gene primer amplification. Measured with immunoSEQ multiplex PCR; TCRdb has only the in-frame clones, and not every one. V, J and clone size reflect that table, while D and trimming were determined from the DNA. The sample carries about 140,000 clones, under 80% recorded once. Deletions cut 4 bases from V and 4 bases from J, with 13 bases between. The V gene's germline CDR1 is LNHDA and CDR2 SQIVND (reference sequence). CDR3 length equals 14 residues. The V and J genes are TRBV19 and TRBJ1-2; D not resolved. Sequenced input: peripheral blood. The source is a man aged 55 to 70 with acute or convalescent COVID-19. The CDR3 loop is CASSNSGRFYGYTF. DNA of the CDR3: TGTGCCAGTAGTAATTCCGGGAGATTCTATGGCTACACCTTC.